Shown below are 15 T cell receptor beta chains from a single sample sequenced in a study of shared clonotypes between healthy human individuals. Sequencing used immunoSEQ multiplex PCR; TCRdb keeps in-frame clones, though not all of them. The repertoire consists of about 2.4 million clones, with approximately 93% occurring once and the leading ten covering 0.36%. Sequences were obtained from naive CD4+ T cells from PBMCs. Noted subset: CD45RA+ positively selected. All receptors derive from a man aged 18 to 30 in good health. Some clones in this sample may be carry-over from other donors' samples.

This clone was picked up a small number of times. The rearrangement joins TRBV30 to TRBJ1-1; D is possibly TRBD1 (5 bases). CDR3 size: 12 residues. Looked up from germline, CDR1 is GTSNPN and CDR2 is SVGIG (reference sequence). V was trimmed by 4 bases and J by 4 bases, leaving 10 bases between them. The CDR3 here is CAWTQGSTEAFF. CDR3 nucleotides: TGTGCCTGGACCCAGGGATCCACTGAAGCTTTCTTT.

This clone was detected a few times. Distinct nucleotide sequences in the sample also encode this CDR3. This chain uses TRBV9 with TRBJ1-1; D is possibly TRBD1 (6 bases). The ends were cut back, 0 bases at V and 4 bases at J, with 7 bases in the middle. Germline V lookup: CDR1 SGDLS, CDR2 YYNGEE. The CDR3 runs to 13 residues. This CDR3 reads CASSVEGGTEAFF. CDR3 nucleotide sequence: TGTGCCAGCAGCGTAGAAGGGGGCACTGAAGCTTTCTTT. Using reference TRBV9 and TRBJ1-1 for the parts outside the CDR3, the full variable domain is DSGVTQTPKHLITATGQRVTLRCSPRSGDLSVYWYQQSLDQGLQFLIQYYNGEERAKGNILERFSAQQFPDLHSELNLSSLELGDSALYFCASSVEGGTEAFFGQGTRLTVV.

This rearrangement joins TRBV19 to TRBJ1-1; no definite D call. V lost 5 bases and J lost 5, with 9 bases in between. The CDR3 runs 12 residues. The germline V gene encodes CDR1 LNHDA and CDR2 SQIVND (reference sequence). CDR3 sequence (DNA): TGTGCCAGTAGTCCGGACCGGACTGAAGCTTTCTTT. Amino acid sequence: CASSPDRTEAFF.

The chain employs TRBV30 and TRBJ2-5; possibly TRBD2 for D (5 bases). Germline CDR1 is GTSNPN and CDR2 is SVGIG (reference sequence). This CDR3 spans 12 amino acids. Deletions cut 3 bases from V and 9 bases from J, with 14 bases between. In nucleotides, the CDR3 is TGTGCCTGGAGCGCCACCGGGGTGGCCCAGTACTTC. Its protein product is CAWSATGVAQYF.

The V call is TRBV4-2, the J call TRBJ2-2, with 9 nucleotides matching TRBD1. The CDR3 runs to 14 residues. CDR1 and CDR2 from the germline V gene are LGHNA and YNFKEQ. Germline trimming cut 6 bases from V and 5 bases from J; bases unmatched to any gene: 4. CDR3 sequence: CASRDRGSTGELFF. The CDR3 region has the DNA TGTGCCAGCAGGGACAGGGGCAGTACCGGGGAGCTGTTTTTT.

Of note for this clone: This sample also contains other DNA sequences that code for the same CDR3. The chain joins TRBV5-1 to TRBJ1-1; a possible D gene is TRBD1 (6 bases). Trimming left V 2 bases short and J 5 bases short, with 10 bases between. CDR1 and CDR2 (germline): SGHRS, YFSETQ. This CDR3 region has 13 residues. CDR3 bases: TGCGCCAGCAGCTTTATCAGGGGAACTGAAGCTTTCTTT. The encoded protein is CASSFIRGTEAFF.

This rearrangement joins TRBV7-9 to TRBJ2-1; 9 bases fit TRBD2. J lost 5 bases, V lost 1 base, and 3 bases had no gene match. The CDR3 sequence is 15 residues long. Germline CDR1 is SEHNR and CDR2 is FQNEAQ (reference sequence). CDR3 in DNA: TGTGCCAGCAGCTTAGATCGACTAGCGGACAATGAGCAGTTCTTC. Residues: CASSLDRLADNEQFF.

This clone showed up just once. The chain is built from TRBV29-1 and TRBJ2-3; perhaps TRBD2 as D (5 bases). CDR3 length equals 13 residues. Trimming removed 7 bases at V and 4 bases at J, with 15 bases between. Germline V gene sequence: CDR1 SQVTM, CDR2 ANQGSEA. The CDR3 region has the DNA TGCAGCGCCTTAGAGGGATCCCCAGATACGCAGTATTTT. This translates into CSALEGSPDTQYF.

V gene TRBV6-1 combines with J gene TRBJ2-2; 11 bases are shared with TRBD1. After removal of 7 bases from V and 6 bases from J, the junction contained 7 bases not matched to a gene. This CDR3 is built from 15 residues. Per the germline V gene, CDR1 is MNHNS and CDR2 is SASEGT. The CDR3 region has the DNA TGTGCCAGCAACTTACCGGGACAGGGGGCCGGGGAGCTGTTTTTT. The encoded protein is CASNLPGQGAGELFF.

The rearrangement uses TRBV9 and TRBJ1-5; no reliable D call. V was trimmed by 4 bases and J by 1 base, leaving 12 bases between them. CDR1 and CDR2 (germline): SGDLS, YYNGEE. The CDR3 is 15 amino acids. The CDR3 region has the DNA TGTGCCAGCAGCCCACTGGACCCCAGCAATCAGCCCCAGCATTTT. This gives the protein CASSPLDPSNQPQHF.

The chain recombines TRBV5-1 with TRBJ1-2; D perhaps matches TRBD1 (6 bases). Trimming took off 4 bases at V and 6 bases at J, with 10 bases between the two ends. This CDR3 region has 12 residues. The germline gives CDR1 SGHRS, CDR2 YFSETQ. CDR3 DNA sequence: TGCGCCAGCAGCCCTAACAGGGATGGCTACACCTTC. This translates into CASSPNRDGYTF.

The chain couples TRBV19 to TRBJ2-2; no firm D call. The CDR3 covers 18 residues. Germline V gives CDR1 LNHDA, CDR2 SQIVND (reference sequence). The V and J ends lost 3 bases and 2 bases respectively, with 19 bases between them. The CDR3 DNA reads TGTGCCAGTAGTATCTTTTTATTCCGGGCCCCAAACACCGGGGAGCTGTTTTTT. Translated: CASSIFLFRAPNTGELFF.

This chain's CDR3 is CASSSGQTLLAKNIQYF. The CDR3 DNA sequence: TGTGCCAGCAGTTCGGGACAGACATTATTAGCCAAAAACATTCAGTACTTC. The genes are TRBV28 and TRBJ2-4; 7 bases map to TRBD1. From germline, CDR1 is MDHEN and CDR2 SYDVKM. V was clipped by 4 bases and J by 0 bases; unmatched bases: 9. This CDR3 contains 17 residues.

The chain recombines TRBV10-3 with TRBJ2-3; D might be TRBD1 (5 bases). The CDR3 runs 18 residues. The V end was cut by 0 bases, the J end by 0 bases, with 16 bases between. The V gene's germline CDR1 is ENHRY and CDR2 SYGVKD. The CDR3, as DNA: TGTGCCATCAGTGAGTCGATTTCGGCACAGGCTAGCACAGATACGCAGTATTTT. As protein: CAISESISAQASTDTQYF.

This clone has a handful of counts. This chain connects TRBV19 to TRBJ1-2; D is unresolved. CDR1 and CDR2 (germline): LNHDA, SQIVND (reference sequence). The CDR3 runs to 14 residues. Between the trimmed V and J ends, which lost 3 bases and 3 bases, there was a span of 11 bases. CDR3 protein: CASSINSGYYGYTF. The CDR3 DNA reads as TGTGCCAGTAGTATTAATTCGGGCTACTATGGCTACACCTTC.